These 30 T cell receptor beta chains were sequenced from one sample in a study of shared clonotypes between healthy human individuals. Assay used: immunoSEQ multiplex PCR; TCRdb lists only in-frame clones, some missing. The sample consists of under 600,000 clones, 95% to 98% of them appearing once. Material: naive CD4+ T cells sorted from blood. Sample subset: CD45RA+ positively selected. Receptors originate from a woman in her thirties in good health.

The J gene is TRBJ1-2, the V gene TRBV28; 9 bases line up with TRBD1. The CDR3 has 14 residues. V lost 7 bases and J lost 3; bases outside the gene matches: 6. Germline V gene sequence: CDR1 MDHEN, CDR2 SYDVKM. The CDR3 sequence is CASTWGDRDYGYTF. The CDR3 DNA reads TGTGCCAGCACGTGGGGGGACAGGGACTATGGCTACACCTTC.

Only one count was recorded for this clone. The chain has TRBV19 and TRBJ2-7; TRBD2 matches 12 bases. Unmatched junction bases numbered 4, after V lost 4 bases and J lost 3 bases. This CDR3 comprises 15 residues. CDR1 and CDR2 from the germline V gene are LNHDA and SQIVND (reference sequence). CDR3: CASSKTSGSVYEQYF. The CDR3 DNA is TGTGCCAGTAGTAAGACTAGCGGGAGTGTCTACGAGCAGTACTTC.

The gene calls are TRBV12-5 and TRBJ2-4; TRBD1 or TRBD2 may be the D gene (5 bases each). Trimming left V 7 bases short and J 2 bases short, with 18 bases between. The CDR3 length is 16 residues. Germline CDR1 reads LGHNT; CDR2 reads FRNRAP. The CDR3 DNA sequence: TGTGCTAGTGTAATACCTCCCAGGGACCCCAAAAACATTCAGTACTTC. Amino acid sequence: CASVIPPRDPKNIQYF.

In DNA, the CDR3 is TGCGCCAGCAGCGTGGGACTAGCCGCGAGTGAGCAGTTCTTC. It translates to CASSVGLAASEQFF. This chain connects TRBV10-1 to TRBJ2-1, with 9 bases aligning to TRBD2. Germline values: CDR1 WNHNN, CDR2 SYGVQD (reference sequence). CDR3 length: 14 amino acids. Trimming took 6 bases from V and 9 from J; bases not matched to a gene: 9.

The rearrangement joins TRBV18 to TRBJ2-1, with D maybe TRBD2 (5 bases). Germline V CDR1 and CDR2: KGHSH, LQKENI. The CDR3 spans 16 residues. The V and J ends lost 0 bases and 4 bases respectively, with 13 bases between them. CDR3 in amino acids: CASSPPLPSGYNEQFF. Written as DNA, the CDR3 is TGTGCCAGCTCACCACCGCTTCCCAGCGGTTACAATGAGCAGTTCTTC.

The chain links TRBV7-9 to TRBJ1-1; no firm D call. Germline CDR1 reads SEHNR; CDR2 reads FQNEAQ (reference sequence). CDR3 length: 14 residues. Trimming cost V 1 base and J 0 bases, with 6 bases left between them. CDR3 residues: CASSLDPVNTEAFF. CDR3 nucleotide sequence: TGTGCCAGCAGCTTAGACCCCGTGAACACTGAAGCTTTCTTT.

Here the CDR3 DNA reads TGTGCCAGCATGCCAGGGGAGTCTGGAAACACCATATATTTT. Its translation is CASMPGESGNTIYF. The genes are TRBV2 and TRBJ1-3; D perhaps matches TRBD1 (6 bases). V was cut by 7 bases and J by 1 base, with 11 bases left in between. CDR1 is SNHLY and CDR2 is FYNNEI in the germline V gene. CDR3 length: 14 residues.

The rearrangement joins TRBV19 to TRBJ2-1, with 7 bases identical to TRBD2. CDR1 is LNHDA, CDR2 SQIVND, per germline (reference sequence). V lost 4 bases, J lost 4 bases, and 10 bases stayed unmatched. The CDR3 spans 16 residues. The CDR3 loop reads CASSKRGSGKYNEQFF. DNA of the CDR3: TGTGCCAGTAGTAAACGGGGAAGCGGGAAGTACAATGAGCAGTTCTTC.

As DNA, the CDR3 is TGTGCCAGCAGCCAAGAGTTAGCGGGAGGCCGCGATGAGCAGTTCTTC. Protein product: CASSQELAGGRDEQFF. J is TRBJ2-1 and V is TRBV4-2; 10 positions match TRBD2. Germline V CDR1 and CDR2: LGHNA, YNFKEQ. The ends lost 0 bases at V and 8 bases at J; junction bases unmatched: 7. The CDR3 is 16 amino acids.

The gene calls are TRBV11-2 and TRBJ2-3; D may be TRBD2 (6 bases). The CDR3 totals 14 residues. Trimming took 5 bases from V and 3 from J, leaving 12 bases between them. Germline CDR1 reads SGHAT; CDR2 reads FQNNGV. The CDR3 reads CASSHPGETDTQYF. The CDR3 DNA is TGTGCCAGCAGCCACCCGGGAGAAACAGATACGCAGTATTTT.

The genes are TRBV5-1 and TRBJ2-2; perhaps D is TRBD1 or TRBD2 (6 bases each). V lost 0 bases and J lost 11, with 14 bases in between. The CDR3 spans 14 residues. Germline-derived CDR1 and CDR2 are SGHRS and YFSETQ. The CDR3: CASSLVVGGRELFF. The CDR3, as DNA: TGCGCCAGCAGCTTGGTGGTCGGGGGCCGTGAGCTGTTTTTT.

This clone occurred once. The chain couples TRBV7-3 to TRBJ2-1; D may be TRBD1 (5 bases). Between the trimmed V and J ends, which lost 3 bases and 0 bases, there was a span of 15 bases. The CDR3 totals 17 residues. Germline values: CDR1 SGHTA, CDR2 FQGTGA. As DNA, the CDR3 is TGTGCCAGCAGCTTTTGGGGCGGACCGAGCTCCTACAATGAGCAGTTCTTC. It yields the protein CASSFWGGPSSYNEQFF.

The CDR3 reads CASSPARVSNTGELFF. The CDR3 DNA sequence: TGCGCCAGCAGCCCGGCTCGGGTGTCGAACACCGGGGAGCTGTTTTTT. This chain links TRBV5-1 with TRBJ2-2; D gene unclear. The V end lost 4 bases, the J end lost 0 bases, and 13 bases lay between the germline ends. In germline, CDR1 is SGHRS, CDR2 YFSETQ. This CDR3 region has 16 residues.

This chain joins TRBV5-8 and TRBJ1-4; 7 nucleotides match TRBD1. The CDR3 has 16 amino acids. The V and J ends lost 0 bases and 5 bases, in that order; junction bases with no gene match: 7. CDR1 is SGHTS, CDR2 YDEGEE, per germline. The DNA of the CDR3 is TGTGCCAGCAGCTTGGGAACAGGGGTTAGAAATGAAAAACTGTTTTTT. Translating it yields CASSLGTGVRNEKLFF.

CDR3 region: CASRPTDGYNYGYTF. CDR3 sequence (DNA): TGTGCCAGCAGGCCCACGGACGGCTATAACTATGGCTACACCTTC. The rearrangement joins TRBV27 to TRBJ1-2; D ambiguous. The length of the CDR3 is 15 residues. V lost 6 bases to trimming and J lost 1 base, with 15 bases between them. The germline gives CDR1 MNHEY, CDR2 SMNVEV (reference sequence).

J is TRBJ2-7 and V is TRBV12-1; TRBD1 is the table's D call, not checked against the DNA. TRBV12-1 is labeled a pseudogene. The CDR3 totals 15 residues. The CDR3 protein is CASSSTGRGHDEQYF. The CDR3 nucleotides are TGTGCCAGCAGCTCCACGGGCAGGGGTCATGACGAGCAGTACTTC.

CDR3 amino acids: CASSLIGRGNYGYTF. CDR3 sequence (DNA): TGTGCCAGCAGCTTGATCGGCAGGGGAAACTATGGCTACACCTTC. The rearrangement joins TRBV5-8 to TRBJ1-2; a weak D match, TRBD1 (6 bases). V was trimmed by 1 base and J by 2 bases, leaving 12 bases between them. CDR3 length equals 15 residues. The V gene's germline CDR1 is SGHTS and CDR2 YDEGEE. The complete variable domain, with remaining parts taken from reference TRBV5-8 and TRBJ1-2, reads EAGVTQSPTHLIKTRGQQATLRCSPISGHTSVYWYQQALGLGLQFLLWYDEGEERNRGNFPPRFSGRQFPNYSSELNVNALELEDSALYLCASSLIGRGNYGYTFGSGTRLTVV.

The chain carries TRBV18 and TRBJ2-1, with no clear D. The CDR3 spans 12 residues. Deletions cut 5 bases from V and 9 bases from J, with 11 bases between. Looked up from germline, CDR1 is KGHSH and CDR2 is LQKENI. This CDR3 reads CASSFLRSEQFF. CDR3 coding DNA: TGTGCCAGCTCATTCCTAAGGAGTGAGCAGTTCTTC.

The DNA for the CDR3 is TGTGCCAGCACCCTGGACAGGGGGCGAACCTACGAGCAGTACTTC. This codes for CASTLDRGRTYEQYF. This chain joins TRBV2 and TRBJ2-7; 11 bases agree with TRBD1. Germline V gene sequence: CDR1 SNHLY, CDR2 FYNNEI. The CDR3 has 15 amino acids. Trimming cost V 7 bases and J 2 bases; bases outside gene matches: 7. The whole variable domain, remainder taken from reference TRBV2 and TRBJ2-7, is EPEVTQTPSHQVTQMGQEVILRCVPISNHLYFYWYRQILGQKVEFLVSFYNNEISEKSEIFDDQFSVERPDGSNFTLKIRSTKLEDSAMYFCASTLDRGRTYEQYFGPGTRLTVT.

CDR3: CAWSGASSLHF. As DNA, the CDR3 is TGTGCCTGGAGTGGAGCATCGTCCCTCCACTTT. The gene calls are TRBV30 and TRBJ1-6; no reliable D call. This CDR3 has 11 residues. Per the germline V gene, CDR1 is GTSNPN and CDR2 is SVGIG (reference sequence). Trimming shortened V by 1 base and J by 14 bases, and 9 bases separated the two germline ends. Variable domain in full (rest from reference TRBV30 and TRBJ1-6): SQTIHQWPATLVQPVGSPLSLECTVEGTSNPNLYWYRQAAGRGLQLLFYSVGIGQISSEVPQNLSASRPQDRQFILSSKKLLLSDSGFYLCAWSGASSLHFGNGTRLTVT.

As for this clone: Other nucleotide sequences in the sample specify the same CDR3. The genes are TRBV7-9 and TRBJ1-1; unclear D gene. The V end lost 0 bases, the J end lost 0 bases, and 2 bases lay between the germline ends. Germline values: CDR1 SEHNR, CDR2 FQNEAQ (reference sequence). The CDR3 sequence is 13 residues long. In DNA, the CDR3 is TGTGCCAGCAGCTTAGCGCTGAACACTGAAGCTTTCTTT. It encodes CASSLALNTEAFF.

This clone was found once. CDR3 bases: TGTGCCAGCAGCCCCGGGACTTCCCGTAGAGAGACCCAGTACTTC. Translated: CASSPGTSRRETQYF. The chain uses TRBV11-1 and TRBJ2-5; a possible D gene is TRBD2 (6 bases). This CDR3 region has 15 residues. CDR1 is SGHAT, CDR2 FQDESV, per germline (reference sequence). V was trimmed by 5 bases and J by 4 bases, leaving 17 bases between them. Using reference TRBV11-1 and TRBJ2-5 for the parts outside the CDR3, the full variable domain is EAEVAQSPRYKITEKSQAVAFWCDPISGHATLYWYRQILGQGPELLVQFQDESVVDDSQLPKDRFSAERLKGVDSTLKIQPAELGDSAMYLCASSPGTSRRETQYFGPGTRLLVL.

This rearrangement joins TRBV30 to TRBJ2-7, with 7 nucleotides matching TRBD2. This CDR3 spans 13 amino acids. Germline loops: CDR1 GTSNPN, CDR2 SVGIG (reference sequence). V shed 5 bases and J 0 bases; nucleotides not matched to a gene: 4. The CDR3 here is CAWASGSSYEQYF. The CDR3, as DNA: TGTGCCTGGGCTAGCGGTAGCTCCTACGAGCAGTACTTC.

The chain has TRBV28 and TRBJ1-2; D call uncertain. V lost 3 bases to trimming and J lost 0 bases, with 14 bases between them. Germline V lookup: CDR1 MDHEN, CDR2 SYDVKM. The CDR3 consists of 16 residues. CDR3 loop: CASSFVSPATNYGYTF. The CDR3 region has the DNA TGTGCCAGCAGTTTCGTCTCTCCGGCGACTAACTATGGCTACACCTTC.

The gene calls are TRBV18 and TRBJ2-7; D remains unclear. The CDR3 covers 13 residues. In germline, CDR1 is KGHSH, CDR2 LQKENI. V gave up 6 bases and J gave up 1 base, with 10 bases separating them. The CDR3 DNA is TGTGCCAGCTCCATTCAAGGATCCTACGAGCAGTACTTC. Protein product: CASSIQGSYEQYF. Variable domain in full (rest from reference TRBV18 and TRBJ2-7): NAGVMQNPRHLVRRRGQEARLRCSPMKGHSHVYWYRQLPEEGLKFMVYLQKENIIDESGMPKERFSAEFPKEGPSILRIQQVVRGDSAAYFCASSIQGSYEQYFGPGTRLTVT.

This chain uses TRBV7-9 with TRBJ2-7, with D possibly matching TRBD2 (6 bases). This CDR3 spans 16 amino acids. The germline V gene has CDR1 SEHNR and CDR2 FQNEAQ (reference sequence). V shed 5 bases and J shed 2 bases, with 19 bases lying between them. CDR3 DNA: TGTGCCAGCAGCCCGGTGGGGGGAGGACCCACCTACGAGCAGTACTTC. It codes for CASSPVGGGPTYEQYF.

The CDR3 protein is CASSTYPPGLASYEQYF. CDR3 nucleotides: TGTGCCAGCAGCACTTACCCGCCGGGACTTGCTTCCTACGAGCAGTACTTC. The chain uses TRBV7-2 and TRBJ2-7; D might be TRBD2 (6 bases). Germline lookup yields CDR1 SGHTA and CDR2 FQGNSA. The CDR3 has 17 residues. The germline V and J ends were trimmed by 5 bases and 1 base, with 21 bases remaining between them.

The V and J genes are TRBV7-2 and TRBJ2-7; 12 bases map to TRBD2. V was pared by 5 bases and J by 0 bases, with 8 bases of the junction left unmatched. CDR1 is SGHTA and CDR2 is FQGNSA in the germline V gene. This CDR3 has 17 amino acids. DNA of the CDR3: TGTGCCAGCAGCGTAGGACTAGCGGGACTCCCCTCCTACGAGCAGTACTTC. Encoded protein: CASSVGLAGLPSYEQYF.

CDR3 amino acids: CASSGSGRYYSSYNEQFF. CDR3 sequence (DNA): TGTGCCAGCAGCGGTAGCGGGAGGTACTATTCCTCCTACAATGAGCAGTTCTTC. The V call is TRBV9, the J call TRBJ2-1, with 10 bases identical to TRBD2. The CDR3 loop spans 18 amino acids. Looked up from germline, CDR1 is SGDLS and CDR2 is YYNGEE. V dropped 3 bases and J dropped 0; count of bases not matched to a gene: 9.

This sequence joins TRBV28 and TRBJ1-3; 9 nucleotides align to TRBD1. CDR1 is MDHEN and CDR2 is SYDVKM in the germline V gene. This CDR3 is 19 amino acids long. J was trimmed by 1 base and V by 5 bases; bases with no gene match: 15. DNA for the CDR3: TGTGCCAGCAGTCCTCTAGACAGGGGGAAAGAAGAGTCTGGAAACACCATATATTTT. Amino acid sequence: CASSPLDRGKEESGNTIYF.